The 3 T cell receptor beta chains below come from one sample, sequenced in a study of T cell responses to AZD1222 COVID-19 vaccine. The repertoire was sequenced with immunoSEQ multiplex PCR; TCRdb's copy has only in-frame clones and lacks some. The sample yields approximately 150,000 clones, 75% to 90% seen once. The sequenced sample was peripheral blood, obtained 28 days after the second AZD1222 dose. The receptor set was obtained from an adult who received the AZD1222 COVID-19 vaccine.

The chain links TRBV3-1 (or the pseudogene TRBV3-2) to TRBJ2-7; TRBD2 matches at 10 bases. CDR1 LGHDT and CDR2 YNNKEL come from the germline V gene (reference sequence). The CDR3 loop spans 14 amino acids. The trim removed 4 bases at V and 6 bases at J, leaving 6 bases unmatched. The CDR3 nucleotides read TGTGCCAGCAGCCCCCTAGCGGGAGCCGGCGAGCAGTACTTC. It yields the protein CASSPLAGAGEQYF.

This clone was counted a few times. Written as DNA, the CDR3 is TGCGCCAGCAGCCCCGCAGGCCCTTGGGCCGGGGAGCTGTTTTTT. Translation gives CASSPAGPWAGELFF. The chain links TRBV5-1 to TRBJ2-2; D not resolved. Trimming took off 4 bases at V and 6 bases at J, with 16 bases between the two ends. Per germline, CDR1 SGHRS and CDR2 YFSETQ. CDR3 size: 15 residues.

The V gene is TRBV4-2, the J gene TRBJ1-1; no definite D call. The CDR3 is 14 amino acids. Germline assignment: CDR1 LGHNA and CDR2 YNFKEQ. V gave up 4 bases and J gave up 0 bases, with 9 bases separating them. CDR3 sequence: CASSLSEVNTEAFF. The CDR3 DNA reads as TGTGCCAGCAGCCTCTCGGAGGTGAACACTGAAGCTTTCTTT.